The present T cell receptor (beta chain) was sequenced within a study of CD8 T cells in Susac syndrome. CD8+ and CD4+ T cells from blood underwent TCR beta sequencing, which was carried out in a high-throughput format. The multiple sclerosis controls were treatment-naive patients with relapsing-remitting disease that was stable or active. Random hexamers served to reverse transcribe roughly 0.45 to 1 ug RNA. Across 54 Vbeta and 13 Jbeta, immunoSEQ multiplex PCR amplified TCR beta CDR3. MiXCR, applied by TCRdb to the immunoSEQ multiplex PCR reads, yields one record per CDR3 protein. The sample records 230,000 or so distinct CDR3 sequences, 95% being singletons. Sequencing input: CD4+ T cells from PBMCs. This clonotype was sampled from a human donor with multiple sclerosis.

CDR3 sequence (DNA): TGTGCCAGCAGCCCCCGGGACAGGGTTCAAGAGACCCAGTACTTC. Amino acids: CASSPRDRVQETQYF. V and J are TRBV5-4 and TRBJ2-5, with TRBD1 matching 9 bases. The CDR3 runs to 15 residues. From germline, CDR1 is SGHNT and CDR2 YYREEE (reference sequence). Losses at the gene ends were 4 bases for V and 2 bases for J; bases not matched to a gene: 6.